A single sample gave rise to the 23 T cell receptor beta chains below, sequenced in a study of vaccination effects on CD4 cells after COVID-19. Antigen specificity for these receptors is unknown. The repertoire was sequenced with immunoSEQ multiplex PCR; TCRdb's copy has only in-frame clones and lacks some. The profile covers 40,000 to 50,000 clones, with around 66% appearing a single time and more than 30% taken by the ten largest. Antigen-specific CD4+ T cells expanded by the ViraFEST assay with viral peptide pools were then sequenced. Scientists isolated CD4+ T cells after a roughly 9-day culture period ended. The person had PCR-confirmed SARS-CoV-2 infection between March and December 2020. The sequencing used CD4+ T cells from PBMCs cultured with a peptide pool, collected before COVID-19 vaccination. These TCRs come from a human donor who had a prior SARS-CoV-2 infection.

The genes are TRBV18 and TRBJ1-5; 8 bases fit TRBD1. The CDR3 sequence is 15 residues long. The V and J ends lost 4 bases and 5 bases, in that order; junction bases with no gene match: 7. Germline values: CDR1 KGHSH, CDR2 LQKENI. DNA for the CDR3: TGTGCCAGCTCACGTGTCAGGGGGCCTGATCAGCCCCAGCATTTT. Translated, it gives CASSRVRGPDQPQHF.

This chain links TRBV11-1 with TRBJ2-3; unclear D gene. The CDR3 covers 13 residues. V shed 5 bases and J shed 11 bases, with 17 bases lying between them. Germline values: CDR1 SGHAT, CDR2 FQDESV (reference sequence). The CDR3 here is CASSRSRANMQYF. In DNA, the CDR3 is TGTGCCAGCAGCCGGTCCCGAGCGAATATGCAGTATTTT.

The CDR3 loop reads CASRLWGKDTEAFF. CDR3 DNA: TGTGCCAGCAGACTGTGGGGAAAGGACACTGAAGCTTTCTTT. This chain uses TRBV6-5 with TRBJ1-1; no firm D call. This CDR3 is 14 amino acids long. Deletions cut 6 bases from V and 3 bases from J, with 14 bases between. The V gene's germline CDR1 is MNHEY and CDR2 SVGAGI.

This chain joins TRBV4-3 and TRBJ2-7, with a possible D match to TRBD1 (5 bases). CDR1 and CDR2 (germline): LGHNA, YSLEER. V was cut by 0 bases and J by 5 bases, with 17 bases left in between. The CDR3 extends over 16 amino acids. CDR3 nucleotide sequence: TGCGCCAGCAGCCAAGATTTAAGGGGTGCCCCTGACGAGCAGTACTTC. It codes for CASSQDLRGAPDEQYF.

The V and J genes are TRBV4-2 and TRBJ1-2; possible D gene TRBD1, 5 bases. Germline V gene sequence: CDR1 LGHNA, CDR2 YNFKEQ. The CDR3 consists of 13 residues. V shed 7 bases and J shed 4 bases, with 13 bases lying between them. CDR3 bases: TGTGCCAGCAACCGAGCTGACAGCTATGGCTACACCTTC. Protein: CASNRADSYGYTF.

This clone was counted between two and nine times. This chain links TRBV2 with TRBJ2-7; D is ambiguous. Germline V gene lookup returns CDR1 SNHLY and CDR2 FYNNEI. This CDR3 has 13 amino acids. The ends were cut back, 3 bases at V and 6 bases at J, with 12 bases in the middle. The CDR3 DNA reads as TGTGCCAGCAGTGACCACAATCGGGCCGAGCAGTACTTC. Its protein is CASSDHNRAEQYF.

This rearrangement joins TRBV3-1 (or the pseudogene TRBV3-2) to TRBJ2-7, with TRBD2 as a possible D gene (5 bases). Per germline, CDR1 LGHDT and CDR2 YNNKEL (reference sequence). V was pared by 1 base and J by 6 bases, with 13 bases between. The CDR3 spans 14 residues. CDR3 sequence: CASSQGRLSLEQYF. DNA of the CDR3: TGTGCCAGCAGCCAAGGTCGACTAAGCCTCGAGCAGTACTTC.

The rearrangement links TRBV6-5 to TRBJ1-1; possibly TRBD1 for D (5 bases). The CDR3 has 15 residues. Trimming took off 2 bases at V and 1 base at J, with 11 bases between the two ends. Germline CDR1 and CDR2: MNHEY and SVGAGI. In nucleotides, the CDR3 is TGTGCCAGCAGTTACCAGGGACTGACGAACACTGAAGCTTTCTTT. Translating it yields CASSYQGLTNTEAFF.

The chain combines TRBV29-1 with TRBJ2-5; the D gene is possibly TRBD2 (6 bases). V lost 1 base to trimming and J lost 2 bases, with 14 bases between them. The CDR3 is 15 amino acids. Germline V gives CDR1 SQVTM, CDR2 ANQGSEA. CDR3 loop: CSVEGGTGEQETQYF. Here the CDR3 DNA reads TGCAGCGTTGAAGGGGGGACGGGGGAACAAGAGACCCAGTACTTC.

The chain recombines TRBV5-1 with TRBJ2-7; 11 bases line up with TRBD1. Germline CDR1 and CDR2: SGHRS and YFSETQ. The CDR3 sequence is 17 residues long. V gave up 2 bases and J gave up 3 bases; unmatched junction bases: 10. The DNA of the CDR3 is TGCGCCAGCAGCTTTTCCCCGGGACAGGGGGGCGACTACGAGCAGTACTTC. Translated: CASSFSPGQGGDYEQYF. The whole variable domain, remainder taken from reference TRBV5-1 and TRBJ2-7, is KAGVTQTPRYLIKTRGQQVTLSCSPISGHRSVSWYQQTPGQGLQFLFEYFSETQRNKGNFPGRFSGRQFSNSRSEMNVSTLELGDSALYLCASSFSPGQGGDYEQYFGPGTRLTVT.

The gene calls are TRBV5-1 and TRBJ2-1; a weak D match, TRBD1 (5 bases). Germline V gene lookup returns CDR1 SGHRS and CDR2 YFSETQ. V lost 0 bases and J lost 4, with 11 bases in between. The CDR3 sequence is 15 residues long. DNA for the CDR3: TGCGCCAGCAGCTTGGTTCAGGGCCCTTACAATGAGCAGTTCTTC. Protein product: CASSLVQGPYNEQFF.

This rearrangement joins TRBV30 to TRBJ2-7, with 10 positions matching TRBD2. Germline V gene data show CDR1 as GTSNPN and CDR2 as SVGIG (reference sequence). Losses at the gene ends were 6 bases for V and 7 bases for J; bases not matched to a gene: 9. CDR3 size: 13 residues. The CDR3 DNA follows: TGTGCCTGCACTATAGCGGGAGGCCTGGAGCAGTACTTC. Translated, it gives CACTIAGGLEQYF.

The chain is built from TRBV4-2 and TRBJ1-1; D gene ambiguous. Germline V gene sequence: CDR1 LGHNA, CDR2 YNFKEQ. Trimming shortened V by 0 bases and J by 8 bases, and 19 bases separated the two germline ends. This CDR3 spans 16 amino acids. The CDR3 sequence is CASSQDYHRVSEEAFF. In DNA form, the CDR3 reads TGTGCCAGCAGCCAAGACTACCACCGGGTCTCGGAGGAAGCTTTCTTT.

This clone was picked up one time. The chain links TRBV7-9 to TRBJ2-3; 7 bases line up with TRBD2. There are 15 residues in the CDR3. Germline V CDR1 and CDR2: SEHNR, FQNEAQ (reference sequence). V trimming: 1 base; J trimming: 2 bases; junction bases outside the gene matches: 3. CDR3 sequence reads: CASSLVLADTDTQYF. Here the CDR3 DNA reads TGTGCCAGCAGCTTAGTGCTAGCGGACACAGATACGCAGTATTTT.

A single count supports this clone. The chain joins TRBV20-1 to TRBJ2-1; tentatively, D is TRBD2 (6 bases). Trimming stripped 3 bases from V and 0 bases from J, with 9 bases between. Germline-derived CDR1 and CDR2 are DFQATT and SNEGSKA (reference sequence). The CDR3 has 14 residues. CDR3 nucleotides: TGCAGTGCTAGTCGCGGGAACTCCTACAATGAGCAGTTCTTC. Translating it yields CSASRGNSYNEQFF.

This chain uses TRBV29-1 with TRBJ2-5; the match to TRBD2 covers 10 bases. CDR3 size: 14 residues. Germline V gives CDR1 SQVTM, CDR2 ANQGSEA. Trimming took 3 bases from V and 7 from J; bases not matched to a gene: 8. In DNA, the CDR3 is TGCAGCGTTGAGCCAGCGGGGGGGCGGGGGACCCAGTACTTC. This translates into CSVEPAGGRGTQYF. The full variable domain, in which reference TRBV29-1 and TRBJ2-5 provide the parts outside the CDR3, is SAVISQKPSRDICQRGTSLTIQCQVDSQVTMMFWYRQQPGQSLTLIATANQGSEATYESGFVIDKFPISRPNLTFSTLTVSNMSPEDSSIYLCSVEPAGGRGTQYFGPGTRLLVL.

The chain carries TRBV9 and TRBJ2-1; possible D gene TRBD2, 5 bases. Germline V gene sequence: CDR1 SGDLS, CDR2 YYNGEE. V was clipped by 0 bases and J by 2 bases, with 9 bases between them. The CDR3 length is 15 residues. The CDR3 region has the DNA TGTGCCAGCAGCGTAGTAGAGGGTACCTACAATGAGCAGTTCTTC. Protein sequence: CASSVVEGTYNEQFF.

V usage is TRBV5-1 and J usage is TRBJ2-3; TRBD2 matches 11 bases. Per germline, CDR1 SGHRS and CDR2 YFSETQ. The V gene end was trimmed by 4 bases and the J gene end by 4 bases; junction bases not matched to a gene: 8. The CDR3 has 16 amino acids. This CDR3 reads CASSDSTSGVPDTQYF. The CDR3 coding sequence is TGCGCCAGCAGCGACTCGACTAGCGGGGTACCAGATACGCAGTATTTT.

This clone was observed once. V and J are TRBV4-2 and TRBJ2-5, with D perhaps TRBD2 (6 bases). Trimming took 4 bases from V and 2 from J, leaving 17 bases between them. The CDR3 contains 16 residues. Germline CDR1 is LGHNA and CDR2 is YNFKEQ. CDR3 in amino acids: CASSRRVGGEQETQYF. The CDR3 DNA reads TGTGCCAGCAGCCGCCGAGTGGGAGGAGAGCAAGAGACCCAGTACTTC.

The J gene is TRBJ2-2, the V gene TRBV5-5; D unclear. The CDR3 length is 14 residues. V lost 0 bases and J lost 0, with 3 bases in between. Germline CDR1 reads SGHKS; CDR2 reads YYEKEE (reference sequence). DNA for the CDR3: TGTGCCAGCAGCTTGGGCCCGAACACCGGGGAGCTGTTTTTT. Translated, it gives CASSLGPNTGELFF.

The chain links TRBV19 to TRBJ2-5, with D tentatively TRBD1 (6 bases). CDR3 length equals 13 residues. Germline CDR1 LNHDA, CDR2 SQIVND (reference sequence). Trimming shortened V by 5 bases and J by 5 bases, and 12 bases separated the two germline ends. The CDR3: CASSLIQGETQYF. The CDR3 bases are TGTGCCAGTAGTCTTATCCAGGGGGAGACCCAGTACTTC.

V is TRBV5-1 and J is TRBJ2-7; D is perhaps TRBD1 (6 bases). There are 14 residues in the CDR3. Per the germline V gene, CDR1 is SGHRS and CDR2 is YFSETQ. The V and J ends lost 1 base and 2 bases respectively, with 10 bases between them. The CDR3 DNA follows: TGCGCCAGCAGCTTGCAGGGGCAAACCTACGAGCAGTACTTC. This sequence encodes CASSLQGQTYEQYF.

The V call is TRBV5-4, the J call TRBJ2-5; 8 nucleotides agree with TRBD2. The CDR3 is 14 amino acids. The J segment lost 4 bases and the V segment lost 6 bases, leaving 8 bases of the junction unmatched. Germline CDR1 and CDR2: SGHNT and YYREEE (reference sequence). The CDR3 DNA reads TGTGCCAGCACCGCCGGGGGGGCCAGAGAGACCCAGTACTTC. Protein product: CASTAGGARETQYF.